A single sample gave rise to the 20 T cell receptor beta chains below, sequenced in a study of T cells in Graves' hyperthyroidism and ophthalmopathy. RNA transcripts provided the source from which TCR beta CDR3 regions were amplified. The HTBI primer set was used in a first-round RT-PCR of the TCR CDR3. One entry per CDR3 protein results from TCRdb running MiXCR on the multiplex PCR reads. The repertoire holds 700,000 or so distinct CDR3 sequences, 13% to 15% seen once, with around 13% in the top ten. Source material: blood. These receptors all come from a woman aged 50 to 60 with Graves' ophthalmopathy.

V is TRBV4-1 and J is TRBJ1-2, with no clear D. This CDR3 spans 15 amino acids. Trimming shortened V by 0 bases and J by 0 bases, and 8 bases separated the two germline ends. In germline, CDR1 is MGHRA, CDR2 YSYEKL. The CDR3 here is CASSQEGGSNYGYTF. The DNA of the CDR3 is TGCGCCAGCAGCCAAGAGGGAGGGTCTAACTATGGCTACACCTTC.

This chain uses TRBV9 with TRBJ2-2, with D perhaps being TRBD1 or TRBD2 (5 bases each). V was shortened by 7 bases and J by 4 bases, with 8 bases between the two germline ends. The CDR3 is 12 amino acids. Germline CDR1 SGDLS, CDR2 YYNGEE. CDR3 loop: CASEGLTGELFF. For the CDR3, the DNA is TGTGCCAGCGAGGGGCTCACCGGGGAGCTGTTTTTT.

The CDR3 bases are TGTGCCAGCAGCGTCTCCCCTAAACAAGAGACCCAGTACTTC. Translating it yields CASSVSPKQETQYF. V usage is TRBV9 and J usage is TRBJ2-5; D gene unclear. The germline V gene encodes CDR1 SGDLS and CDR2 YYNGEE. Trimming pared 2 bases from V and 2 bases from J, leaving 10 bases between. CDR3 size: 14 residues. Full variable domain (outside the CDR3, taken from reference TRBV9 and TRBJ2-5): DSGVTQTPKHLITATGQRVTLRCSPRSGDLSVYWYQQSLDQGLQFLIQYYNGEERAKGNILERFSAQQFPDLHSELNLSSLELGDSALYFCASSVSPKQETQYFGPGTRLLVL.

This clonotype showed up many times. The chain joins TRBV30 to TRBJ1-5; unclear D gene. Germline loops: CDR1 GTSNPN, CDR2 SVGIG (reference sequence). There are 13 residues in the CDR3. V lost 1 base to trimming and J lost 5 bases, with 9 bases between them. CDR3 protein: CAWSAALDQPQHF. The CDR3 nucleotides are TGTGCCTGGAGTGCCGCTCTTGATCAGCCCCAGCATTTT. The complete variable domain, with remaining parts taken from reference TRBV30 and TRBJ1-5, reads SQTIHQWPATLVQPVGSPLSLECTVEGTSNPNLYWYRQAAGRGLQLLFYSVGIGQISSEVPQNLSASRPQDRQFILSSKKLLLSDSGFYLCAWSAALDQPQHFGDGTRLSIL.

CDR3 nucleotide sequence: TGTGCCTGGAGTGCCGGGACAGGTCGGATGGCTTTCTTT. Encoded protein: CAWSAGTGRMAFF. The V call is TRBV30, the J call TRBJ1-1; 8 nucleotides match TRBD1. The CDR3 contains 13 residues. Per the germline V gene, CDR1 is GTSNPN and CDR2 is SVGIG (reference sequence). Trimming removed 1 base from V and 11 bases from J; junction bases left unmatched: 9.

This clonotype came up many times. This chain connects TRBV20-1 to TRBJ2-1; D is perhaps TRBD1 (6 bases). Germline CDR1 and CDR2: DFQATT and SNEGSKA (reference sequence). Trimming took 3 bases from V and 6 from J, leaving 15 bases between them. The CDR3 spans 14 residues. CDR3 nucleotides: TGCAGTGCTAGGGAGCAGGGGCCCGTCAATGAGCAGTTCTTC. The encoded protein is CSAREQGPVNEQFF.

The V and J genes are TRBV11-2 and TRBJ2-2; 7 positions match TRBD1. The V gene end was trimmed by 1 base and the J gene end by 3 bases; junction bases not matched to a gene: 8. Germline values: CDR1 SGHAT, CDR2 FQNNGV. CDR3 length: 17 amino acids. CDR3 loop: CASSLAAGTDDTGELFF. CDR3 DNA: TGTGCCAGCAGCTTAGCAGCCGGGACAGATGACACCGGGGAGCTGTTTTTT.

The chain couples TRBV3-1 to TRBJ2-7; TRBD1 might be the D (5 bases). The V end was cut by 0 bases, the J end by 1 base, with 10 bases between. This CDR3 is 15 amino acids long. The V gene's germline CDR1 is LGHDT and CDR2 YNNKEL (reference sequence). The CDR3 DNA reads TGTGCCAGCAGCCAAGAACGACAGCCTTCCTACGAGCAGTACTTC. Protein: CASSQERQPSYEQYF.

The chain joins TRBV7-2 to TRBJ2-5; a possible D gene is TRBD1 (5 bases). Germline V gene data show CDR1 as SGHTA and CDR2 as FQGNSA. This CDR3 comprises 15 residues. Trimming stripped 5 bases from V and 2 bases from J, with 15 bases between. The CDR3 DNA follows: TGTGCCAGCAGCCACAGGAGTCAGGGACAAGAGACCCAGTACTTC. This codes for CASSHRSQGQETQYF.

On this clonotype itself: Its ends do not fully match the called genes, so a read error is possible. The chain recombines TRBV12-5 with TRBJ2-2; 8 bases align to TRBD2. Looked up from germline, CDR1 is LGHNT and CDR2 is FRNRAP. The CDR3 extends over 17 amino acids. DNA for the CDR3: TGTGCTAGTGGTTTGGTACTTTCCGGGACTAGTGCCGGGGAGCTATTTTTT. Its protein is CASGLVLSGTSAGELFF.

This sequence joins TRBV9 and TRBJ2-3; no definite D call. V lost 4 bases and J lost 4, with 13 bases in between. This CDR3 is built from 14 residues. CDR1 is SGDLS, CDR2 YYNGEE, per germline. This chain's CDR3 is CASSPRLLPDTQYF. CDR3 DNA sequence: TGTGCCAGCAGCCCCCGGTTACTTCCAGATACGCAGTATTTT.

This clonotype was found a few times. This chain joins TRBV27 and TRBJ1-1, with a tentative D call TRBD1 (6 bases). The CDR3 has 14 residues. V shed 5 bases and J shed 6 bases, with 16 bases lying between them. The germline gives CDR1 MNHEY, CDR2 SMNVEV (reference sequence). CDR3: CASSRSGTTAEAFF. The DNA of the CDR3 is TGTGCCAGCAGTAGATCCGGGACAACGGCTGAAGCTTTCTTT.

This clonotype was detected only a few times. The genes are TRBV4-1 and TRBJ2-3, with 8 bases fitting TRBD1. CDR3 length equals 16 residues. The germline V gene has CDR1 MGHRA and CDR2 YSYEKL. With 2 bases clipped from V and 2 bases from J, the junction kept 6 bases outside the gene matches. The CDR3 here is CASSQFGQGYTDTQYF. As DNA, the CDR3 is TGCGCCAGCAGCCAATTCGGACAGGGATACACAGATACGCAGTATTTT.

This clonotype has more than one count but fewer than ten. The genes are TRBV3-1 and TRBJ1-3, with unresolved D. V lost 1 base to trimming and J lost 0 bases, with 10 bases between them. Germline V gives CDR1 LGHDT, CDR2 YNNKEL (reference sequence). The CDR3 runs 16 residues. The CDR3 DNA reads as TGTGCCAGCAGCCAAGGTCTTGGGAGCTCTGGAAACACCATATATTTT. As protein: CASSQGLGSSGNTIYF.

This clonotype was counted ten times or more. The V call is TRBV7-8, the J call TRBJ2-7; 12 nucleotides align to TRBD2. Germline assignment: CDR1 SGHVS and CDR2 FQNEAQ. The V gene end was trimmed by 4 bases and the J gene end by 4 bases; junction bases not matched to a gene: 17. This CDR3 region has 19 residues. This CDR3 is CASSYPKIPTSGSSYEQYF. The CDR3 DNA reads TGTGCCAGCAGCTACCCGAAAATCCCGACTAGCGGGAGTAGTTACGAGCAGTACTTC.

There are many counts of this clonotype. The J gene is TRBJ2-1, the V gene TRBV2, with 9 bases that match TRBD1. CDR1 is SNHLY and CDR2 is FYNNEI in the germline V gene. The CDR3 spans 16 residues. The V and J ends lost 6 bases and 3 bases, in that order; junction bases with no gene match: 9. CDR3 sequence (DNA): TGTGCCAGCAGGGCCCGGACAGGGGCAATCTACAATGAGCAGTTCTTC. It is translated as CASRARTGAIYNEQFF.

This clonotype showed up many times. The rearrangement links TRBV20-1 to TRBJ2-7; D not resolved. This CDR3 comprises 12 residues. Germline-derived CDR1 and CDR2 are DFQATT and SNEGSKA (reference sequence). V was trimmed by 8 bases and J by 4 bases, leaving 15 bases between them. The CDR3 sequence is CSTPLGRYEQYF. CDR3 nucleotide sequence: TGCAGTACGCCTCTAGGGCGTTACGAGCAGTACTTC.

The table lists this clonotype with many counts. The chain combines TRBV7-6 with TRBJ2-2; no clear D gene. The length of the CDR3 is 13 residues. The V end lost 5 bases, the J end lost 1 base, and 5 bases lay between the germline ends. From germline, CDR1 is SGHVS and CDR2 FNYEAQ. The DNA of the CDR3 is TGTGCCAGCAGCAACAAGAACACCGGGGAGCTGTTTTTT. Its translation is CASSNKNTGELFF. The complete variable domain, with remaining parts taken from reference TRBV7-6 and TRBJ2-2, reads GAGVSQSPRYKVTKRGQDVALRCDPISGHVSLYWYRQALGQGPEFLTYFNYEAQQDKSGLPNDRFSAERPEGSISTLTIQRTEQRDSAMYRCASSNKNTGELFFGEGSRLTVL.

This clonotype has a handful of counts. The chain couples TRBV28 to TRBJ2-3; D is perhaps TRBD1 or TRBD2 (6 bases each). Deletions cut 8 bases from V and 0 bases from J, with 15 bases between. Germline loops: CDR1 MDHEN, CDR2 SYDVKM. This CDR3 has 15 amino acids. The CDR3 sequence is CASGSAGHSTDTQYF. CDR3 coding DNA: TGTGCCAGCGGCTCGGCGGGACACAGCACAGATACGCAGTATTTT.

The chain is built from TRBV10-3 and TRBJ1-3; no definite D call. Trimming cost V 0 bases and J 0 bases, with 6 bases left between them. Looked up from germline, CDR1 is ENHRY and CDR2 is SYGVKD. The CDR3 spans 15 residues. The CDR3 sequence: CAISESPGSGNTIYF. For the CDR3, the DNA is TGTGCCATCAGTGAGTCGCCGGGCTCTGGAAACACCATATATTTT.